This TCR beta chain was documented in a study of graft-versus-host responses after intestinal transplantation. This clone came up once. No antigen is known for it. Study-wide results and caveats: Those patients showing graft-donor T cell macrochimerism displayed high graft-versus-host to host-versus-graft clonal ratios in allografts. Marrow from the recipient contained GvH clones, some of which had appeared first in ileum or blood.

Data came from immunoSEQ multiplex PCR; TCRdb stores just in-frame clones and leaves some out. This table has about 39,000 clones, about 95% appearing once. The receptor was derived from a human donor who was the organ donor for an intestinal transplant. This material consisted of unstimulated CD8+ T cells sorted from spleen or lymph node cells, taken before transplant.

Written as DNA, the CDR3 is TGTGCCAGCAGCGTAGAGGGGAGAACCCAAGAGACCCAGTACTTC. This gives the protein CASSVEGRTQETQYF. This chain links TRBV9 with TRBJ2-5; TRBD1 or TRBD2 may be the D gene (5 bases each). CDR3 length equals 15 residues. CDR1 is SGDLS, CDR2 YYNGEE, per germline. V was clipped by 0 bases and J by 1 base, with 10 bases between them.